This T cell receptor (beta chain) was profiled in a study of human T cells and chemical hapten exposure. Looked up from germline, CDR1 is SGHTA and CDR2 is FQGTGA. Trimming cost V 4 bases and J 1 base, with 14 bases left between them. The CDR3 totals 16 residues. Time point: pre-sensitization, week 0. Treatment given: therapeutic diphenylcyclopropenone sensitization with weekly scalp DPC. Blood, whole and unfractionated, served as the source for total RNA extraction. Findings and limits, study-wide: Donors were affected by alopecia, so their immune reaction might vary from that of healthy individuals.

Each CDR3 protein is one row after TCRdb ran MiXCR on the RACE reads. The sample shows some 38,000 distinct CDR3 sequences, about 7.4% of them seen only once. This clonotype was picked up many times. Its antigen remains unidentified. This sequence originates from a woman aged 50 to 60 with alopecia areata. Some clones in this sample may be carry-over from other donors' samples. V is TRBV7-3 and J is TRBJ2-1, with D possibly matching TRBD1 (5 bases). Source: whole blood, taken in connection with sensitization to the hapten diphenylcyclopropenone (DPC). CDR3 protein: CASSYRGGISYNEQFF. Written as DNA, the CDR3 is TGTGCCAGCAGCTATAGGGGCGGTATATCCTACAATGAGCAGTTCTTC.